This T cell receptor (beta chain) is drawn from a study of T cell repertoires in cytomegalovirus infection. Comment on this clonotype: Antigen: not known.

The CDR3 runs 18 residues. The ends were cut back, 0 bases at V and 5 bases at J, with 22 bases in the middle. The germline gives CDR1 LGHDT, CDR2 YNNKEL (reference sequence). The study, taken as a whole, reports: Identification of carriers of CMV plus the relevant HLA was performed using cumulative public TCR beta family frequency.

TCRdb reprocessed the reads via MiXCR and lists one record per CDR3 protein. The sample lists some 500,000 distinct CDR3 sequences; around two fifths were seen once. This TCR derives from a human donor in good health (CMV status not recorded). Some clones in this sample may be carry-over from other donors' samples. The V and J genes are TRBV3-1 and TRBJ2-5, with D perhaps TRBD2 (7 bases). The starting material was cultured PBMCs, obtained from culture after CMV antigen stimulation. The CDR3 region is CASSQEGLFAGAGETQYF. The CDR3 DNA follows: TGTGCCAGCAGCCAAGAGGGCCTTTTCGCGGGGGCGGGGGAGACCCAGTACTTC.